Below, 8 T cell receptor beta chains from the same sample are listed, as sequenced in a study of spatial heterogeneity in lung cancer. Time point in this sample: sample taken at primary tumor resection. Whole RNA, which was extracted from tumor, nontumor lung tissue or frozen PBMC, was sequenced without any cell sorting. TCRdb analysed the 5' RACE reads with MiXCR anew, one entry per CDR3 protein. This sample yields about 12,000 distinct CDR3 sequences, of which about 3.9% are seen a single time; under 45% belongs to the top ten. This specimen was PBMCs, taken at surgery. All receptors come from a male donor with early-stage non-small cell lung cancer.

This clonotype was picked up many times. Within a library made for alpha chains, this beta chain is off target, and its count is uninformative. The chain is built from TRBV11-2 and TRBJ1-2, with 7 bases aligning to TRBD1. The J segment lost 4 bases and the V segment lost 1 base, leaving 3 bases of the junction unmatched. Germline V gene data show CDR1 as SGHAT and CDR2 as FQNNGV. The CDR3 runs 14 residues. CDR3 amino acids: CASSLGGTAYGYTF. The CDR3 region has the DNA TGTGCCAGCAGCTTAGGTGGGACAGCCTATGGCTACACCTTC.

This clonotype has ten or more counts. Because this beta chain is a stray read in a library intended to capture alpha chains, its abundance should not be given much weight. The V gene is TRBV27, the J gene TRBJ2-5; 13 nucleotides align to TRBD2. V dropped 2 bases and J dropped 5; count of bases not matched to a gene: 14. Per the germline V gene, CDR1 is MNHEY and CDR2 is SMNVEV (reference sequence). CDR3 length: 19 residues. The chain's CDR3 is CASSLRPTSGRAGRETQYF. CDR3 nucleotides: TGTGCCAGCAGTTTAAGGCCCACTAGCGGGAGGGCCGGTCGGGAGACCCAGTACTTC.

This clonotype was observed at least ten times. This beta chain is off target for a library built for alpha chains, so its abundance means little. The chain has TRBV4-2 and TRBJ1-2; D gene uncertain. V was cut by 0 bases and J by 5 bases, with 16 bases left in between. The CDR3 consists of 16 residues. Germline V gene lookup returns CDR1 LGHNA and CDR2 YNFKEQ. The CDR3 reads CASSQDPSGTNYGYTF. As DNA, the CDR3 is TGTGCCAGCAGCCAAGATCCTAGCGGTACGAATTATGGCTACACCTTC.

This clonotype showed up many times. Being off target in a library aimed at alpha chains, this beta chain has a size of little meaning. The chain is built from TRBV7-9 and TRBJ2-2; D unclear. The CDR3 totals 14 residues. Germline CDR1 SEHNR, CDR2 FQNEAQ (reference sequence). V lost 2 bases, J lost 5 bases, and 9 bases lay in between. The CDR3 bases are TGTGCCAGCAGCTTATCGTCTGTTACCGGGGAGCTGTTTTTT. Translating it yields CASSLSSVTGELFF.

This clonotype was observed many times. This beta chain represents an off-target read in a library built for alpha chains; its size is of limited meaning. The CDR3 region is CASMLAGYNEQFF. The CDR3 DNA sequence: TGTGCCAGCATGCTAGCGGGTTACAATGAGCAGTTCTTC. V usage is TRBV3-1 and J usage is TRBJ2-1; 8 positions match TRBD2. Per the germline V gene, CDR1 is LGHDT and CDR2 is YNNKEL (reference sequence). The CDR3 has 13 residues. Trimming removed 7 bases from V and 4 bases from J; junction bases left unmatched: 3.

Relative to its sample, this clonotype is medium-sized. This beta chain lies outside the target of a library built for alpha chains; its clone size means little. The DNA of the CDR3 is TGTGCCAGCAGTTTAAGCAGTAATGCCTACGAGCAGTACTTC. This encodes CASSLSSNAYEQYF. This rearrangement joins TRBV28 to TRBJ2-7; D gene ambiguous. The ends were cut back, 2 bases at V and 2 bases at J, with 10 bases in the middle. Looked up from germline, CDR1 is MDHEN and CDR2 is SYDVKM. CDR3 length: 14 residues.

This clonotype was seen repeatedly, ten times or more. Little can be read into the size of this beta chain, an off-target read in a library designed for alpha chains. This CDR3 reads CASSDWGSATNEKLFF. In nucleotides, the CDR3 is TGTGCCAGCAGTGATTGGGGATCTGCAACTAATGAAAAACTGTTTTTT. The rearrangement joins TRBV2 to TRBJ1-4; D is uncertain. Germline CDR1 is SNHLY and CDR2 is FYNNEI. Trimming stripped 3 bases from V and 0 bases from J, with 11 bases between. The CDR3 sequence is 16 residues long.

This clonotype was counted ten times or more. The library was built for alpha chains, so this beta chain is an off-target read and its size means little. This sequence joins TRBV28 and TRBJ2-2; 9 bases fit TRBD1. Germline values: CDR1 MDHEN, CDR2 SYDVKM. The CDR3 totals 18 residues. The V and J ends lost 6 bases and 0 bases, in that order; junction bases with no gene match: 11. CDR3 nucleotides: TGTGCCAGCAGGGAACCGGGACAGGGACCTACGAACACCGGGGAGCTGTTTTTT. It codes for CASREPGQGPTNTGELFF.